This TCR beta chain was recorded in a study of cytomegalovirus exposure and HLA in healthy donors. Overall study context: A later analysis reported the 90 to 150 validation repertoires used the same platform as the roughly 700 first-cohort repertoires. Study results and limitations: Some TCR beta chains (roughly 160 of them) were listed as cytomegalovirus-associated.

TCRdb's table, derived via immunoSEQ multiplex PCR, lists solely in-frame clones and lacks some. The repertoire holds 200,000 to 250,000 clones, with less than 90% as singletons. This CDR3 is built from 16 residues. J lost 1 base, V lost 4 bases, and 5 bases had no gene match. Looked up from germline, CDR1 is SGHRS and CDR2 is YFSETQ. About this clone: No antigen is known for it.

The chain recombines TRBV5-1 with TRBJ2-7; 13 nucleotides align to TRBD2. This clonotype was sampled from a man younger than 30 in good health and CMV-seropositive. The sample comprised PBMCs. The CDR3 here is CASSKGLAGVSYEQYF. The DNA for the CDR3 is TGCGCCAGCAGCAAAGGACTAGCGGGAGTATCCTACGAGCAGTACTTC. The full variable domain, its missing parts supplied by reference TRBV5-1 and TRBJ2-7, is KAGVTQTPRYLIKTRGQQVTLSCSPISGHRSVSWYQQTPGQGLQFLFEYFSETQRNKGNFPGRFSGRQFSNSRSEMNVSTLELGDSALYLCASSKGLAGVSYEQYFGPGTRLTVT.